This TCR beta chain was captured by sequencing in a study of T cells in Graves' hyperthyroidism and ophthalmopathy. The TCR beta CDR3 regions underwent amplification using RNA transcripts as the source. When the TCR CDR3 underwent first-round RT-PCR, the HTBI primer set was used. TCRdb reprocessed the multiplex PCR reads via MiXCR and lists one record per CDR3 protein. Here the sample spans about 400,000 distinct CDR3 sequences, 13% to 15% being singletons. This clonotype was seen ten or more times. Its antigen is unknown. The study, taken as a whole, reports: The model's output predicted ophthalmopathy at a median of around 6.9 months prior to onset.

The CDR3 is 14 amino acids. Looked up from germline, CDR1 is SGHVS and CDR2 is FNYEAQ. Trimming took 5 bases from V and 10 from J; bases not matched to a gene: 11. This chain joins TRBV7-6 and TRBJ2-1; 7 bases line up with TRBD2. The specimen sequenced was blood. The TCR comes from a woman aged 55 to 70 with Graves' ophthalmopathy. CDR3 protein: CASSPREWGLEQFF. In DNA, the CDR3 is TGTGCCAGCAGCCCGCGGGAGTGGGGTCTGGAGCAGTTCTTC.